One sample yielded the 28 T cell receptor beta chains listed below, sequenced in a study of blood T cell repertoires in COVID-19. Sequencing used immunoSEQ multiplex PCR; TCRdb keeps in-frame clones, though not all of them. The top ten clones hold just under 7.5% of a sample with about 230,000 clones, around 83% of them seen once. Material for sequencing was peripheral blood. These receptors were taken from a woman aged 50 to 60 with acute or convalescent COVID-19.

The chain links TRBV7-9 to TRBJ1-6; D is ambiguous. CDR1 is SEHNR and CDR2 is FQNEAQ in the germline V gene (reference sequence). This CDR3 has 12 residues. Trimming removed 1 base from V and 9 bases from J, with 4 bases in between. CDR3 protein: CASSLGRSPLHF. The CDR3 nucleotides are TGTGCCAGCAGCTTAGGTCGTTCACCCCTCCACTTT.

V usage is TRBV7-2 and J usage is TRBJ1-5; a possible D gene is TRBD1 (5 bases). V was clipped by 6 bases and J by 7 bases, with 22 bases between them. This CDR3 is 16 amino acids long. Germline lookup yields CDR1 SGHTA and CDR2 FQGNSA. The CDR3 nucleotides read TGTGCCAGCAGTAGAAAAGGGGCGGGGAAAGGGCAGCCCCAGCATTTT. This codes for CASSRKGAGKGQPQHF.

This chain joins TRBV28 and TRBJ2-3, with TRBD1 as a possible D gene (6 bases). The CDR3 contains 16 residues. V was cut by 3 bases and J by 3 bases, with 16 bases left in between. Germline lookup yields CDR1 MDHEN and CDR2 SYDVKM. The CDR3 nucleotides are TGTGCCAGCAGTTTTAAACAGGGACGGGGAACAGATACGCAGTATTTT. Translating it yields CASSFKQGRGTDTQYF. Filled out from reference TRBV28 and TRBJ2-3, the complete variable domain reads DVKVTQSSRYLVKRTGEKVFLECVQDMDHENMFWYRQDPGLGLRLIYFSYDVKMKEKGDIPEGYSVSREKKERFSLILESASTNQTSMYLCASSFKQGRGTDTQYFGPGTRLTVL.

By its share, this clone is medium-sized. The chain links TRBV2 to TRBJ1-1; D is unclear. The CDR3 has 14 residues. Trimming cost V 7 bases and J 5 bases, with 17 bases left between them. Germline loops: CDR1 SNHLY, CDR2 FYNNEI. The CDR3 loop reads CASKWSGPVTEAFF. CDR3 in DNA: TGTGCCAGCAAGTGGTCAGGCCCCGTGACTGAAGCTTTCTTT.

This rearrangement joins TRBV27 to TRBJ2-2, with a possible D match to TRBD1 (5 bases). Germline V gene lookup returns CDR1 MNHEY and CDR2 SMNVEV (reference sequence). The length of the CDR3 is 12 residues. V was clipped by 4 bases and J by 5 bases, with 5 bases between them. The CDR3 spells CASSSGTGELFF. The DNA of the CDR3 is TGTGCCAGCAGTTCAGGGACCGGGGAGCTGTTTTTT.

The genes are TRBV24-1 and TRBJ2-1, with a weak D call TRBD1 (6 bases). Germline loops: CDR1 KGHDR, CDR2 SFDVKD. With 10 bases removed from V and 4 bases from J, the gap between germline ends came to 13 bases. The CDR3 spans 13 residues. The CDR3 region has the DNA TGTGCCACAGGAAGACAGGATTACAATGAGCAGTTCTTC. Amino acid sequence: CATGRQDYNEQFF.

The V gene is TRBV6-5, the J gene TRBJ2-5; weak D call: TRBD2 (5 bases). The V and J ends lost 2 bases and 5 bases respectively, with 6 bases between them. CDR3 size: 12 residues. Looked up from germline, CDR1 is MNHEY and CDR2 is SVGAGI. The CDR3 sequence: CASSYRRETQYF. CDR3 DNA sequence: TGTGCCAGCAGTTACAGGAGGGAGACCCAGTACTTC.

This sequence joins TRBV28 and TRBJ1-5; a possible D gene is TRBD1 (6 bases). The V end was cut by 3 bases, the J end by 2 bases, with 11 bases between. Germline V gene data show CDR1 as MDHEN and CDR2 as SYDVKM. The CDR3 is made up of 15 amino acids. CDR3: CASSLSRQGNQPQHF. The CDR3 bases are TGTGCCAGCAGTTTGTCGCGACAGGGCAATCAGCCCCAGCATTTT.

This sequence joins TRBV28 and TRBJ2-3, with a weak D call TRBD2 (6 bases). CDR3 length: 16 residues. Germline values: CDR1 MDHEN, CDR2 SYDVKM. The V end lost 6 bases, the J end lost 2 bases, and 18 bases lay between the germline ends. The CDR3 nucleotides are TGTGCCAGCAGCCCGCCTCCGGGGGTTCACACAGATACGCAGTATTTT. This encodes CASSPPPGVHTDTQYF.

The chain joins TRBV30 to TRBJ1-1, with D maybe TRBD1 (5 bases). The CDR3 consists of 13 residues. Per the germline V gene, CDR1 is GTSNPN and CDR2 is SVGIG (reference sequence). The V end was cut by 3 bases, the J end by 7 bases, with 15 bases between. The CDR3 sequence is CAWSGGRAFEAFF. The CDR3 bases are TGTGCCTGGAGCGGGGGGAGGGCGTTTGAAGCTTTCTTT.

This chain joins TRBV25-1 and TRBJ2-7, with TRBD1 as a possible D gene (6 bases). V shed 6 bases and J shed 6 bases, with 27 bases lying between them. The germline V gene encodes CDR1 MGHDK and CDR2 SYGVNS. The CDR3 length is 17 residues. The CDR3: CASRSYTQTGFRGEQYF. The CDR3 bases are TGTGCCAGCAGATCATACACGCAAACAGGGTTCAGGGGCGAGCAGTACTTC.

J is TRBJ1-4 and V is TRBV5-8; no reliable D call. V was cut by 5 bases and J by 4 bases, with 12 bases left in between. The germline V gene encodes CDR1 SGHTS and CDR2 YDEGEE. The CDR3 has 14 amino acids. CDR3 amino acids: CASSNGGGNEKLFF. For the CDR3, the DNA is TGTGCCAGCAGTAACGGAGGAGGTAATGAAAAACTGTTTTTT.

The V gene is TRBV10-3, the J gene TRBJ1-2, with 9 positions matching TRBD1. J was trimmed by 6 bases and V by 9 bases; bases with no gene match: 8. Germline V gene data show CDR1 as ENHRY and CDR2 as SYGVKD. This CDR3 has 13 residues. This CDR3 reads CAMRDGTGNGYTF. The DNA of the CDR3 is TGTGCCATGAGAGACGGGACAGGGAATGGCTACACCTTC.

This clone has a single count. V is TRBV11-2 and J is TRBJ2-1, with D unresolved. CDR3 length equals 13 residues. CDR1 is SGHAT and CDR2 is FQNNGV in the germline V gene. Trimming took 1 base from V and 8 from J, leaving 9 bases between them. CDR3 amino acids: CASSLGVGDEQFF. CDR3 coding DNA: TGTGCCAGCAGCTTAGGTGTGGGCGATGAGCAGTTCTTC.

The rearrangement joins TRBV10-3 to TRBJ2-7; a weak D match, TRBD1 (5 bases). The V gene's germline CDR1 is ENHRY and CDR2 SYGVKD. CDR3 length equals 13 residues. V was trimmed by 5 bases and J by 3 bases, leaving 11 bases between them. In DNA form, the CDR3 reads TGTGCCATCAGTCATACACAGGACTACGAGCAGTACTTC. Translation gives CAISHTQDYEQYF.

The V and J genes are TRBV11-2 and TRBJ2-7; 8 nucleotides match TRBD1. This CDR3 spans 14 amino acids. Germline CDR1 and CDR2: SGHAT and FQNNGV. V was pared by 5 bases and J by 4 bases, with 7 bases of the junction left unmatched. The CDR3 DNA sequence: TGTGCCAGCAGCACCGGACAGGGAAAGTACGAGCAGTACTTC. It yields the protein CASSTGQGKYEQYF.

This sequence joins TRBV5-1 and TRBJ2-7; 8 nucleotides agree with TRBD1. The J segment lost 3 bases and the V segment lost 4 bases, leaving 9 bases of the junction unmatched. The germline CDR1 and CDR2 sequences are SGHRS and YFSETQ. The CDR3 runs 15 residues. CDR3 DNA: TGCGCCAGCAGCCCAACCCCTGGACAGGGCTACGAGCAGTACTTC. Translating gives CASSPTPGQGYEQYF.

The count of this clone is one. This chain joins TRBV12-3 or TRBV12-4 and TRBJ2-7; D possibly corresponds to TRBD1 (6 bases). V was clipped by 5 bases and J by 6 bases, with 11 bases between them. The CDR3 extends over 12 amino acids. CDR3 sequence reads: CASSRNRVEQYF. The CDR3 region has the DNA TGTGCCAGCAGTCGTAACAGGGTCGAGCAGTACTTC.

CDR3 nucleotides: TGTGCCAGCAGACCCCTTAATAGGACAGCCTACGAGCAGTACTTC. Its protein is CASRPLNRTAYEQYF. The V call is TRBV7-3, the J call TRBJ2-7, with a weak D call TRBD1 (6 bases). This CDR3 region has 15 residues. The germline V and J ends were trimmed by 6 bases and 2 bases, with 17 bases remaining between them. From germline, CDR1 is SGHTA and CDR2 FQGTGA.

The sample holds one count of this clone. V gene TRBV14 combines with J gene TRBJ2-1; 9 bases agree with TRBD2. Germline-derived CDR1 and CDR2 are SGHDN and FVKESK. The CDR3 consists of 14 residues. J was trimmed by 7 bases and V by 4 bases; bases with no gene match: 5. CDR3 coding DNA: TGTGCCAGCAGCCGCGGACTAGCGCGTAATGAGCAGTTCTTC. Encoded protein: CASSRGLARNEQFF.

The chain is built from TRBV4-1 and TRBJ2-1; D is possibly TRBD2 (5 bases). Germline-derived CDR1 and CDR2 are MGHRA and YSYEKL. This CDR3 has 15 amino acids. V dropped 4 bases and J dropped 5 bases, with 15 bases sitting between them. The CDR3 DNA is TGCGCCAGCAGCCCAGAGGAGGCCCAGGACAATGAGCAGTTCTTC. Its protein is CASSPEEAQDNEQFF.

CDR3 in amino acids: CASSYASGGAGVDTQYF. The DNA for the CDR3 is TGTGCCAGCAGTTACGCTAGCGGGGGGGCCGGTGTAGATACGCAGTATTTT. V and J are TRBV6-2 or TRBV6-3 and TRBJ2-3; TRBD2 matches 12 bases. In germline, CDR1 is MNHEY, CDR2 SVGEGT. The CDR3 has 17 residues. V gave up 2 bases and J gave up 5 bases; unmatched junction bases: 8.

This clone has just a few counts. The chain combines TRBV27 with TRBJ2-5; no clear D. The CDR3 length is 14 residues. CDR1 and CDR2 from the germline V gene are MNHEY and SMNVEV (reference sequence). V gave up 4 bases and J gave up 1 base, with 10 bases separating them. The CDR3 sequence: CASSSTGRQETQYF. CDR3 coding DNA: TGTGCCAGCAGTTCAACGGGTCGCCAAGAGACCCAGTACTTC.

The chain carries TRBV2 and TRBJ1-1; D might be TRBD1 (5 bases). The CDR3 contains 13 residues. CDR1 and CDR2 from the germline V gene are SNHLY and FYNNEI. The V gene lost 4 bases and the J gene lost 7 bases, with 13 bases spanning the gap. CDR3 nucleotide sequence: TGTGCCAGCAGTGTAGCCAGGGTAGATGAAGCTTTCTTT. It codes for CASSVARVDEAFF.

The V and J genes are TRBV7-9 and TRBJ2-2; D call uncertain. Germline values: CDR1 SEHNR, CDR2 FQNEAQ (reference sequence). The ends were cut back, 1 base at V and 1 base at J, with 4 bases in the middle. The CDR3 covers 14 residues. The CDR3 sequence: CASSLVLNTGELFF. DNA of the CDR3: TGTGCCAGCAGCTTAGTACTGAACACCGGGGAGCTGTTTTTT.

J is TRBJ2-2 and V is TRBV4-2; a possible D gene is TRBD1 (6 bases). The V and J ends lost 0 bases and 7 bases respectively, with 12 bases between them. Germline-derived CDR1 and CDR2 are LGHNA and YNFKEQ. The length of the CDR3 is 15 residues. The CDR3: CASSQDYRVSGELFF. The CDR3 region has the DNA TGTGCCAGCAGCCAAGATTACAGGGTCAGCGGGGAGCTGTTTTTT.

V gene TRBV5-1 combines with J gene TRBJ2-2, with D maybe TRBD1 (5 bases). CDR3 length: 17 amino acids. CDR1 SGHRS and CDR2 YFSETQ come from the germline V gene. The V end was cut by 0 bases, the J end by 2 bases, with 14 bases between. CDR3 loop: CASSLARVGYNTGELFF. CDR3 coding DNA: TGCGCCAGCAGCTTGGCCAGGGTGGGGTACAACACCGGGGAGCTGTTTTTT.

The chain carries TRBV5-1 and TRBJ1-6, with a weak D call TRBD1 (5 bases). Germline assignment: CDR1 SGHRS and CDR2 YFSETQ. V dropped 0 bases and J dropped 10 bases, with 14 bases sitting between them. The CDR3 has 15 residues. CDR3 nucleotide sequence: TGCGCCAGCAGCTTGGCCCTGACAGACCACTCACCCCTCCACTTT. It yields the protein CASSLALTDHSPLHF.